This T cell receptor beta chain was sequenced for a study of T cell responses to AZD1222 COVID-19 vaccine. Study-wide results and caveats: Close to half of all spike-specific TCRs reportedly target regions of the variants that are unmutated. Repertoire sampling occurred only after the peak T cell response.

Note on this clone: Its antigen is still unknown.

Measured with immunoSEQ multiplex PCR; TCRdb has only the in-frame clones, and not every one. The sample holds about 120,000 clones; about nine tenths are singletons and the top ten take roughly 2.3%. The germline gives CDR1 SGHAT, CDR2 FQNNGV. With 4 bases removed from V and 6 bases from J, the gap between germline ends came to 13 bases. CDR3 size: 13 residues. The gene calls are TRBV11-2 and TRBJ2-7; a weak D match, TRBD2 (6 bases). The sample here was peripheral blood, taken on day 0 of AZD1222 vaccination. The TCR was taken from an adult in good health. CDR3 bases: TGTGCCAGCAGCTACGCCCTGGGGGGCGAGCAGTACTTC. The encoded protein is CASSYALGGEQYF.